This T cell receptor beta chain comes out of a study of T cell repertoires in cytomegalovirus infection. V was pared by 3 bases and J by 4 bases, with 3 bases of the junction left unmatched. Germline V gives CDR1 SGHRS, CDR2 YFSETQ. The length of the CDR3 is 13 residues. TCRdb reanalysed the reads using MiXCR and keeps one entry per CDR3 protein. Among approximately 250,000 distinct CDR3 sequences listed, roughly 22% were seen once. Sequencing used CD8+ T cells from PBMCs. The chain has TRBV5-1 and TRBJ1-1; 7 nucleotides agree with TRBD1. The clonotype was recovered from a human donor in good health (CMV status not recorded). Some clones in this sample may be carry-over from other donors' samples. This CDR3 is CASSYAGGTEAFF. As DNA, the CDR3 is TGCGCCAGCAGCTATGCAGGGGGCACTGAAGCTTTCTTT.